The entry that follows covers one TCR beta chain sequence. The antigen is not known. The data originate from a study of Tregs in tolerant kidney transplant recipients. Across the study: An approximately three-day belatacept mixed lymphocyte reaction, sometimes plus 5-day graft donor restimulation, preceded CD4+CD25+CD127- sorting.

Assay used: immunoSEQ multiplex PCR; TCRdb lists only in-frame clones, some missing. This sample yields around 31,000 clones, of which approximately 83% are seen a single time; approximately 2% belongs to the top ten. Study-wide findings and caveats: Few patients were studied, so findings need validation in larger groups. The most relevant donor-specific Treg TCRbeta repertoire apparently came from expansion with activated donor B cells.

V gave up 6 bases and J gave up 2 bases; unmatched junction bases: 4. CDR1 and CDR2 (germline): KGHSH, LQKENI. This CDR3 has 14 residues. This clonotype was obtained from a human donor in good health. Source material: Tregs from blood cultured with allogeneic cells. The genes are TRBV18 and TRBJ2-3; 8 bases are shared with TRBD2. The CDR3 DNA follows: TGTGCCAGCTCCCAGCGGGGGTTCACAGATACGCAGTATTTT. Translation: CASSQRGFTDTQYF. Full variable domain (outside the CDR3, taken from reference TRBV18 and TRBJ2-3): NAGVMQNPRHLVRRRGQEARLRCSPMKGHSHVYWYRQLPEEGLKFMVYLQKENIIDESGMPKERFSAEFPKEGPSILRIQQVVRGDSAAYFCASSQRGFTDTQYFGPGTRLTVL.